Below, 15 T cell receptor beta chains from the same sample are listed, as sequenced in a study of OX40 agonist ivuxolimab in advanced cancers. Only in-frame clones appear in the TCRdb table, and some are missing; sequencing was by immunoSEQ multiplex PCR. The table shows about 35,000 clones, with around 92% occurring only once. This material consisted of CD4+ or CD8+ T cells sorted from blood, taken in a trial of the OX40 agonist ivuxolimab. The receptors derive from an adult with an advanced solid tumor such as melanoma, head and neck, liver or kidney cancer.

The chain uses TRBV11-2 and TRBJ1-1; weak D call: TRBD1 (6 bases). V shed 1 base and J shed 2 bases, with 11 bases lying between them. This CDR3 is 15 amino acids long. Looked up from germline, CDR1 is SGHAT and CDR2 is FQNNGV. The CDR3 DNA sequence: TGTGCCAGCAGCTTAGTTGCGACAGGTAACACTGAAGCTTTCTTT. It codes for CASSLVATGNTEAFF. The full variable domain, completed using reference TRBV11-2 and TRBJ1-1, is EAGVAQSPRYKIIEKRQSVAFWCNPISGHATLYWYQQILGQGPKLLIQFQNNGVVDDSQLPKDRFSAERLKGVDSTLKIQPAKLEDSAVYLCASSLVATGNTEAFFGQGTRLTVV.

The gene calls are TRBV9 and TRBJ2-7; maybe TRBD2 (5 bases). Germline assignment: CDR1 SGDLS and CDR2 YYNGEE. Trimming cost V 0 bases and J 2 bases, with 12 bases left between them. This CDR3 spans 15 amino acids. CDR3 nucleotide sequence: TGTGCCAGCAGCGTAGCTGCGGGCTTGACCTACGAGCAGTACTTC. Its translation is CASSVAAGLTYEQYF.

The chain uses TRBV10-3 and TRBJ2-7; D may be TRBD1 or TRBD2 (5 bases each). The germline V gene encodes CDR1 ENHRY and CDR2 SYGVKD. The length of the CDR3 is 14 residues. V shed 4 bases and J shed 3 bases, with 13 bases lying between them. The CDR3 here is CAISVSQGDYEQYF. The CDR3 DNA is TGTGCCATCAGTGTAAGTCAGGGAGACTACGAGCAGTACTTC.

The chain combines TRBV11-3 with TRBJ2-1; the D gene is possibly TRBD1 (6 bases). The CDR3 sequence is 14 residues long. V shed 3 bases and J shed 5 bases, with 11 bases lying between them. Germline V lookup: CDR1 SGHNT, CDR2 YENEEA. The CDR3: CASSFRGTHNEQFF. CDR3 DNA: TGTGCCAGCAGCTTCCGTGGGACACACAATGAGCAGTTCTTC.

The gene calls are TRBV7-9 and TRBJ2-7; D gene uncertain. The germline V gene encodes CDR1 SEHNR and CDR2 FQNEAQ (reference sequence). V was pared by 5 bases and J by 4 bases, with 15 bases between. This CDR3 is 14 amino acids long. CDR3 bases: TGTGCCAGCAGCCATTCTTACGACCCGTACGAGCAGTACTTC. Translation: CASSHSYDPYEQYF.

This chain uses TRBV5-4 with TRBJ2-5; tentative D call: TRBD1 (6 bases). V was clipped by 4 bases and J by 2 bases, with 12 bases between them. CDR3 length: 14 residues. Germline V lookup: CDR1 SGHNT, CDR2 YYREEE (reference sequence). This CDR3 is CASSIGQTQETQYF. The CDR3 region has the DNA TGTGCCAGCAGCATCGGACAGACACAAGAGACCCAGTACTTC.

The chain combines TRBV6-5 with TRBJ2-7, with TRBD1 matching 8 bases. This CDR3 comprises 14 residues. V gave up 6 bases and J gave up 3 bases; unmatched junction bases: 7. CDR1 MNHEY and CDR2 SVGAGI come from the germline V gene. Here the CDR3 DNA reads TGTGCCAGCAGCCTGACAGGGGTCGTCTACGAGCAGTACTTC. Protein sequence: CASSLTGVVYEQYF.

The chain employs TRBV28 and TRBJ2-1; TRBD1 aligns across 8 bases. The CDR3 totals 16 residues. Looked up from germline, CDR1 is MDHEN and CDR2 is SYDVKM. V shed 5 bases, J shed 4 bases, and the junction held 10 bases outside the gene matches. DNA of the CDR3: TGTGCCAGCAGTCGAACAGGGGGAAGTCTGTACAATGAGCAGTTCTTC. This sequence encodes CASSRTGGSLYNEQFF.

This clone was picked up one time. The chain has TRBV28 and TRBJ2-3, with D tentatively TRBD1 (6 bases). V was clipped by 8 bases and J by 2 bases, with 20 bases between them. Germline values: CDR1 MDHEN, CDR2 SYDVKM. The CDR3 covers 16 residues. This CDR3 reads CASLDSGGPHTDTQYF. The CDR3 DNA follows: TGTGCCAGCCTTGACTCTGGGGGCCCACACACAGATACGCAGTATTTT.

The chain employs TRBV7-2 and TRBJ1-3; D perhaps matches TRBD1 (6 bases). The CDR3 runs to 17 residues. CDR1 SGHTA and CDR2 FQGNSA come from the germline V gene. The V gene lost 2 bases and the J gene lost 0 bases, with 14 bases spanning the gap. The CDR3 spells CASSLNGGLYSGNTIYF. CDR3 DNA: TGTGCCAGCAGCTTAAATGGGGGCCTATACTCTGGAAACACCATATATTTT. Full variable domain (missing parts from reference TRBV7-2 and TRBJ1-3): GAGVSQSPSNKVTEKGKDVELRCDPISGHTALYWYRQSLGQGLEFLIYFQGNSAPDKSGLPSDRFSAERTGGSVSTLTIQRTQQEDSAVYLCASSLNGGLYSGNTIYFGEGSWLTVV.

V and J are TRBV2 and TRBJ2-1, with TRBD2 matching over 7 bases. The CDR3 sequence is 15 residues long. Germline CDR1 is SNHLY and CDR2 is FYNNEI. V shed 7 bases, J shed 5 bases, and the junction held 11 bases outside the gene matches. CDR3: CASNILAEIDNEQFF. For the CDR3, the DNA is TGTGCCAGCAATATCCTAGCGGAGATTGACAATGAGCAGTTCTTC. Full variable domain (rest looked up from reference TRBV2 and TRBJ2-1): EPEVTQTPSHQVTQMGQEVILRCVPISNHLYFYWYRQILGQKVEFLVSFYNNEISEKSEIFDDQFSVERPDGSNFTLKIRSTKLEDSAMYFCASNILAEIDNEQFFGPGTRLTVL.

V usage is TRBV29-1 and J usage is TRBJ1-2; 12 nucleotides line up with TRBD1. The germline gives CDR1 SQVTM, CDR2 ANQGSEA. V trimming: 4 bases; J trimming: 2 bases; junction bases outside the gene matches: 2. This CDR3 region has 14 residues. The CDR3 region is CSVGDRGPNYGYTF. The CDR3 DNA reads TGCAGCGTTGGGGACAGGGGGCCCAACTATGGCTACACCTTC.

The V call is TRBV21-1, the J call TRBJ1-1; whether TRBD1, the table's D call, matches the DNA was not checked. TRBV21-1 is given as a pseudogene. This CDR3 region has 17 residues. The CDR3 loop is CASSKVGWQGGNTEAFF. Written as DNA, the CDR3 is TGTGCCAGCAGCAAAGTGGGGTGGCAGGGGGGGAACACTGAAGCTTTCTTT.

The chain links TRBV7-8 to TRBJ1-5, with TRBD1 as a possible D gene (6 bases). The germline V and J ends were trimmed by 2 bases and 0 bases, with 8 bases remaining between them. CDR1 SGHVS and CDR2 FQNEAQ come from the germline V gene. The CDR3 length is 15 residues. CDR3 bases: TGTGCCAGCAGCTTAAAAGGGGGTAGCAATCAGCCCCAGCATTTT. Its protein is CASSLKGGSNQPQHF.

J is TRBJ2-1 and V is TRBV18; no firm D call. The CDR3 is 12 amino acids. CDR1 is KGHSH and CDR2 is LQKENI in the germline V gene. The ends were cut back, 3 bases at V and 5 bases at J, with 5 bases in the middle. CDR3 sequence reads: CASSPRHNEQFF. In DNA, the CDR3 is TGTGCCAGCTCACCCCGGCACAATGAGCAGTTCTTC.